Below, 22 T cell receptor beta chains from the same sample are listed, as sequenced in a study of T cells in Graves' hyperthyroidism and ophthalmopathy. Amplified TCR beta CDR3 regions came from RNA transcripts. Researchers ran a first-round RT-PCR on the TCR CDR3 using the HTBI primer set. A single record per CDR3 protein comes from TCRdb applying MiXCR to the multiplex PCR reads. Of 650,000 to 800,000 distinct CDR3 sequences listed, 40% to 55% are singletons. The source material was peripheral blood or thyroid tissue (not recorded which). All receptors derive from an adult man with Graves' disease, either hyperthyroidism or ophthalmopathy (not recorded which).

The chain carries TRBV20-1 and TRBJ2-5; tentatively, D is TRBD2 (7 bases). The CDR3 covers 15 residues. Germline CDR1 is DFQATT and CDR2 is SNEGSKA (reference sequence). The DNA of the CDR3 is TGCAGGGCTTCGTCTGGCGGGGGCCTCCAAGAGACCCAGTACTTC. Translating it yields CRASSGGGLQETQYF.

This clonotype has a count of ten or more. J is TRBJ1-6 and V is TRBV2, with a weak D call TRBD1 (5 bases). Germline-derived CDR1 and CDR2 are SNHLY and FYNNEI. This CDR3 region has 11 residues. Trimming took off 6 bases at V and 8 bases at J, with 5 bases between the two ends. The CDR3 nucleotides read TGTGCCAGCAGAGGGGATTCACCCCTCCACTTT. It codes for CASRGDSPLHF.

This clonotype was detected ten times or more. This sequence joins TRBV7-9 and TRBJ1-1, with 12 bases matching TRBD1. Trimming removed 10 bases from V and 6 bases from J; junction bases left unmatched: 9. Germline CDR1 SEHNR, CDR2 FQNEAQ (reference sequence). The CDR3 extends over 14 amino acids. The chain's CDR3 is CATGTGGIVAEAFF. The CDR3 DNA follows: TGTGCCACCGGGACAGGGGGCATTGTCGCTGAAGCTTTCTTT.

This chain connects TRBV20-1 to TRBJ1-4; TRBD1 matches at 10 bases. This CDR3 is 15 amino acids long. Germline lookup yields CDR1 DFQATT and CDR2 SNEGSKA (reference sequence). The trim removed 0 bases at V and 8 bases at J, leaving 6 bases unmatched. Here the CDR3 DNA reads TGCAGTGCTAGAGATCAGGACAGGGGGGCCGAAAAACTGTTTTTT. Amino acids: CSARDQDRGAEKLFF.

The chain has TRBV7-6 and TRBJ1-1; the D is unclear. V lost 3 bases and J lost 1, with 12 bases in between. Per the germline V gene, CDR1 is SGHVS and CDR2 is FNYEAQ. The CDR3 is 15 residues long. DNA for the CDR3: TGTGCCAGCAGCTTGGAAGAGATTACGAACACTGAAGCTTTCTTT. Translated: CASSLEEITNTEAFF.

The chain combines TRBV29-1 with TRBJ2-7; 11 bases are a match to TRBD1. Germline V lookup: CDR1 SQVTM, CDR2 ANQGSEA. The CDR3 length is 14 residues. Trimming took 6 bases from V and 0 from J; bases not matched to a gene: 4. In DNA, the CDR3 is TGCAGCGTGGTCGGGACAGGGGGCTCCTACGAGCAGTACTTC. Translated: CSVVGTGGSYEQYF.

The CDR3 loop reads CASSQDVRGEQYF. The CDR3 nucleotides read TGTGCCAGCAGCCAAGATGTCAGGGGGGAGCAGTACTTC. This rearrangement joins TRBV3-1 to TRBJ2-7, with 7 bases that match TRBD1. CDR1 is LGHDT and CDR2 is YNNKEL in the germline V gene (reference sequence). V was clipped by 0 bases and J by 7 bases; unmatched bases: 3. CDR3 length equals 13 residues.

The chain has TRBV7-9 and TRBJ2-5; D unclear. Looked up from germline, CDR1 is SEHNR and CDR2 is FQNEAQ (reference sequence). The CDR3 is made up of 15 amino acids. Trimming pared 2 bases from V and 1 base from J, leaving 11 bases between. The DNA for the CDR3 is TGTGCCAGCAGCTTAAGAACCAGTATCCAAGAGACCCAGTACTTC. This sequence encodes CASSLRTSIQETQYF.

This clonotype appeared a few times. The V and J genes are TRBV18 and TRBJ2-7, with D perhaps matching TRBD1 or TRBD2 (5 bases each). Trimming pared 6 bases from V and 1 base from J, leaving 10 bases between. The CDR3 has 13 amino acids. CDR1 and CDR2 from the germline V gene are KGHSH and LQKENI. CDR3 protein: CASSRERSYEQYF. DNA for the CDR3: TGTGCCAGCTCCAGGGAGCGGTCCTACGAGCAGTACTTC. Filled out from reference TRBV18 and TRBJ2-7, the complete variable domain reads NAGVMQNPRHLVRRRGQEARLRCSPMKGHSHVYWYRQLPEEGLKFMVYLQKENIIDESGMPKERFSAEFPKEGPSILRIQQVVRGDSAAYFCASSRERSYEQYFGPGTRLTVT.

This clonotype occurred a few times. This sequence joins TRBV5-1 and TRBJ2-5; D may be TRBD1 (6 bases). This CDR3 comprises 13 residues. CDR1 SGHRS and CDR2 YFSETQ come from the germline V gene. V was cut by 6 bases and J by 2 bases, with 11 bases left in between. The CDR3 coding sequence is TGCGCCAGCACAGGACAGCCACAAGAGACCCAGTACTTC. It is translated as CASTGQPQETQYF.

The gene calls are TRBV29-1 and TRBJ1-2; 8 nucleotides line up with TRBD1. The CDR3 contains 13 residues. Per germline, CDR1 SQVTM and CDR2 ANQGSEA. Losses at the gene ends were 7 bases for V and 3 bases for J; bases not matched to a gene: 7. DNA of the CDR3: TGCAGCGAACAGGGGGTTGCGGACTATGGCTACACCTTC. Protein: CSEQGVADYGYTF.

J is TRBJ1-5 and V is TRBV13, with D maybe TRBD1 (6 bases). V lost 6 bases, J lost 6 bases, and 18 bases lay in between. The CDR3 spans 15 residues. Per germline, CDR1 PRHDT and CDR2 FYEKMQ (reference sequence). CDR3 sequence: CASSHAGALSQPQHF. Written as DNA, the CDR3 is TGTGCCAGCAGTCACGCGGGGGCGCTGAGTCAGCCCCAGCATTTT.

This clonotype was counted many times. The chain carries TRBV10-3 and TRBJ2-7; TRBD1 matches at 8 bases. The CDR3 extends over 15 amino acids. Germline V gene sequence: CDR1 ENHRY, CDR2 SYGVKD. J was trimmed by 0 bases and V by 5 bases; bases with no gene match: 6. The CDR3 DNA reads as TGTGCCATCAGTTCTTGGACAGGGAGCTCCTACGAGCAGTACTTC. Residues: CAISSWTGSSYEQYF.

With respect to this clonotype: The conserved final phenylalanine or tryptophan is absent from the CDR3, which likely points to a read error. It is unclear where the CDR3 begins or ends on the DNA, so no DNA is shown, and the CDR3 is as TCRdb lists it. V gene TRBV10-3 combines with J gene TRBJ2-6; the D call TRBD1 from the table was never checked on the DNA. The CDR3 adds up to 8 amino acids, both ends counted. Per germline, CDR1 ENHRY and CDR2 SYGVKD. The CDR3 sequence is CAISEPGQ.

CDR3 bases: TGTGCTAGTGTGGGGGCCCTAATGAACACTGAAGCTTTCTTT. Residues: CASVGALMNTEAFF. The gene calls are TRBV12-5 and TRBJ1-1, with D possibly matching TRBD1 (6 bases). The germline gives CDR1 LGHNT, CDR2 FRNRAP. This CDR3 region has 14 residues. V lost 7 bases and J lost 0, with 12 bases in between.

The V and J genes are TRBV15 and TRBJ2-5; 9 nucleotides align to TRBD1. The CDR3 spans 13 residues. The ends lost 5 bases at V and 5 bases at J; junction bases unmatched: 3. Germline V gene sequence: CDR1 LNHNV, CDR2 YYDKDF (reference sequence). CDR3 amino acids: CATSGGTGETQYF. The CDR3 nucleotides read TGTGCCACCAGCGGGGGGACAGGGGAGACCCAGTACTTC.

Many counts were recorded for this clonotype. The chain has TRBV2 and TRBJ1-2; 7 bases are shared with TRBD1. The CDR3 has 14 residues. Germline-derived CDR1 and CDR2 are SNHLY and FYNNEI. With V trimmed by 6 bases and J by 0 bases, 4 bases remained unmatched. This CDR3 reads CASRLDRPNYGYTF. DNA for the CDR3: TGTGCCAGCAGGTTGGACAGGCCTAACTATGGCTACACCTTC. The full variable domain, with the rest looked up from reference TRBV2 and TRBJ1-2, is EPEVTQTPSHQVTQMGQEVILRCVPISNHLYFYWYRQILGQKVEFLVSFYNNEISEKSEIFDDQFSVERPDGSNFTLKIRSTKLEDSAMYFCASRLDRPNYGYTFGSGTRLTVV.

The genes are TRBV7-9 and TRBJ1-4; maybe TRBD1 (5 bases). From germline, CDR1 is SEHNR and CDR2 FQNEAQ (reference sequence). This CDR3 spans 16 amino acids. V lost 3 bases and J 6 bases, leaving 17 bases between the germline ends. CDR3 nucleotides: TGTGCCAGCAGCTTTTTCGCAGGGAGCCTCGATGAAAAACTGTTTTTT. It codes for CASSFFAGSLDEKLFF.

The rearrangement joins TRBV11-2 to TRBJ2-7, with TRBD1 as a possible D gene (7 bases). The CDR3 length is 17 residues. With 4 bases removed from V and 5 bases from J, the gap between germline ends came to 24 bases. Germline V lookup: CDR1 SGHAT, CDR2 FQNNGV. Here the CDR3 reads CASSSPGGGYSGNEQYF. The CDR3 DNA reads TGTGCCAGCAGCTCCCCAGGGGGAGGTTATTCTGGGAACGAGCAGTACTTC.

The chain is built from TRBV27 and TRBJ2-5; D is possibly TRBD1 (6 bases). The V gene's germline CDR1 is MNHEY and CDR2 SMNVEV (reference sequence). The CDR3 length is 14 residues. V lost 2 bases and J lost 5, with 12 bases in between. CDR3 protein: CASSLPGVPETQYF. Written as DNA, the CDR3 is TGTGCCAGCAGTTTACCAGGGGTCCCTGAGACCCAGTACTTC.

CDR3 sequence: CASSSSYLEKLFF. CDR3 sequence (DNA): TGTGCCAGCAGTTCCAGTTACTTGGAAAAACTGTTTTTT. The chain couples TRBV25-1 to TRBJ1-4; D is undetermined. V was trimmed by 5 bases and J by 8 bases, leaving 12 bases between them. The CDR3 is 13 residues long. The germline gives CDR1 MGHDK, CDR2 SYGVNS.

This clonotype has ten or more counts. The rearrangement joins TRBV7-9 to TRBJ2-5; a weak D match, TRBD1 (6 bases). Germline CDR1 reads SEHNR; CDR2 reads FQNEAQ (reference sequence). CDR3 size: 14 residues. Between the trimmed V and J ends, which lost 4 bases and 2 bases, there was a span of 11 bases. CDR3 DNA sequence: TGTGCCAGCAGCTCCGGACAGCAGCAAGAGACCCAGTACTTC. Its protein product is CASSSGQQQETQYF.